These 5 T cell receptor beta chains share one sample of origin, sequenced in a study of shared clonotypes between healthy human individuals. The data were produced by immunoSEQ multiplex PCR, yet TCRdb's version contains in-frame clones alone and is incomplete. The table records around 2.5 million clones, approximately 93% of them present only once. Sequenced sample: naive CD4+ T cells from PBMCs. The subset was: CD45RA+ positively selected. The source is a young man in good health. Some clones in this sample may be carry-over from other donors' samples.

The chain combines TRBV6-1 with TRBJ2-7; 8 positions match TRBD1. CDR3 length equals 14 residues. Germline V lookup: CDR1 MNHNS, CDR2 SASEGT. V lost 8 bases to trimming and J lost 5 bases; unmatched junction nucleotides: 11. The CDR3 region is CASASRTGRDEQYF. The CDR3 DNA sequence: TGTGCCAGCGCCTCGAGGACAGGGCGGGACGAGCAGTACTTC.

A note on this clone: Other DNA sequences in this specimen translate into the identical CDR3. This rearrangement joins TRBV28 to TRBJ1-1, with D uncertain. Per germline, CDR1 MDHEN and CDR2 SYDVKM. The CDR3 has 13 residues. Trimming stripped 3 bases from V and 4 bases from J, with 9 bases between. The CDR3 DNA follows: TGTGCCAGCAGTTTGGGCCCCGGCACTGAAGCTTTCTTT. Translating it yields CASSLGPGTEAFF.

The chain carries TRBV30 and TRBJ2-1; D might be TRBD2 (7 bases). V shed 1 base and J shed 2 bases, with 9 bases lying between them. The germline CDR1 and CDR2 sequences are GTSNPN and SVGIG (reference sequence). The CDR3 has 14 residues. The CDR3 bases are TGTGCCTGGAGTGGGGGGGGCGCCTACAATGAGCAGTTCTTC. It is translated as CAWSGGGAYNEQFF. Filled out from reference TRBV30 and TRBJ2-1, the complete variable domain reads SQTIHQWPATLVQPVGSPLSLECTVEGTSNPNLYWYRQAAGRGLQLLFYSVGIGQISSEVPQNLSASRPQDRQFILSSKKLLLSDSGFYLCAWSGGGAYNEQFFGPGTRLTVL.

DNA for the CDR3: TGTGCCATCGGCGGGACCACTACCTACGAGCAGTACTTC. It translates to CAIGGTTTYEQYF. The J gene is TRBJ2-7, the V gene TRBV10-3; tentatively, D is TRBD2 (6 bases). The CDR3 loop spans 13 amino acids. V lost 8 bases and J lost 2, with 13 bases in between. The germline CDR1 and CDR2 sequences are ENHRY and SYGVKD.

The CDR3 is CASSTGQGLWTQYF. CDR3 nucleotide sequence: TGTGCCAGCAGTACGGGACAGGGCCTCTGGACCCAGTACTTC. The chain is built from TRBV5-4 and TRBJ2-5, with TRBD1 identical over 9 bases. The V gene end was trimmed by 5 bases and the J gene end by 7 bases; junction bases not matched to a gene: 9. Germline assignment: CDR1 SGHNT and CDR2 YYREEE (reference sequence). The CDR3 is made up of 14 amino acids.